The 15 T cell receptor beta chains given below trace back to one sample, sequenced in a study of blood T cell repertoires in COVID-19 (dated by TCRdb to between 2020 and 2021). Library preparation employed the immunoSEQ multiplex PCR assay. TCRdb obtained this table from immuneACCESS and retained in-frame rearrangements with V and J assigned. These tables miss some clones; where compared with another copy, unresolved V genes account for less than half of the shortfall, and the remainder is unexplained. The sample data list about 270,000 clones, and 75% to 90% of these were observed just once. Of the sample, roughly 2.5% falls within the top ten clones. The sequenced sample consisted of PBMCs or T cells enriched from blood (not recorded which). The receptors come from a woman aged 18 to 35 who had recovered from COVID-19.

The V call is TRBV18, the J call TRBJ1-5, with 9 nucleotides matching TRBD1. This CDR3 contains 16 residues. Germline-derived CDR1 and CDR2 are KGHSH and LQKENI. The V segment lost 6 bases and the J segment 3 bases; nucleotides outside the gene matches: 9. The CDR3 reads CASSLTGGPNNQPQHF. In nucleotides, the CDR3 is TGTGCCAGCTCGTTGACAGGGGGACCCAACAATCAGCCCCAGCATTTT.

The chain couples TRBV4-1 to TRBJ1-4; D is unclear. The CDR3 contains 15 residues. CDR1 and CDR2 from the germline V gene are MGHRA and YSYEKL. Trimming took 3 bases from V and 5 from J, leaving 13 bases between them. The CDR3, as DNA: TGCGCCAGCAGCCACGCCGGGTCCCTAAATGAAAAACTGTTTTTT. This codes for CASSHAGSLNEKLFF.

V and J are TRBV4-2 and TRBJ2-7; the D gene is possibly TRBD1 (6 bases). Germline-derived CDR1 and CDR2 are LGHNA and YNFKEQ. The CDR3 covers 14 residues. Trimming left V 3 bases short and J 4 bases short, with 13 bases between. CDR3 nucleotide sequence: TGTGCCAGCAGCCACCCAGGGGAATTATACGAGCAGTACTTC. This sequence encodes CASSHPGELYEQYF.

The J gene is TRBJ1-1, the V gene TRBV19; 7 bases fit TRBD1. The germline gives CDR1 LNHDA, CDR2 SQIVND (reference sequence). V dropped 5 bases and J dropped 4; count of bases not matched to a gene: 10. The CDR3 has 15 amino acids. The CDR3 DNA reads as TGTGCCAGTAGTCTAGCGGCACAGGGGTCCACTGAAGCTTTCTTT. Translated: CASSLAAQGSTEAFF.

The J gene is TRBJ1-2, the V gene TRBV6-4; perhaps TRBD1 as D (5 bases). There are 14 residues in the CDR3. V lost 6 bases and J 4 bases, leaving 15 bases between the germline ends. Germline CDR1 is MRHNA and CDR2 is SNTAGT. The CDR3 DNA is TGTGCCAGCAGGATGGGGACTACCTCCTATGGCTACACCTTC. Translation gives CASRMGTTSYGYTF.

The chain recombines TRBV4-1 with TRBJ1-1; 12 bases align to TRBD1. From germline, CDR1 is MGHRA and CDR2 YSYEKL. This CDR3 is built from 15 residues. With V trimmed by 3 bases and J by 5 bases, 4 bases remained unmatched. The CDR3 DNA follows: TGCGCCAGCAGCCAGGGACAGGGGGCTGGGACTGAAGCTTTCTTT. Its translation is CASSQGQGAGTEAFF.

As DNA, the CDR3 is TGTGCCACCATCAATATTCAACGACAGGGGAGGTACGGCTACACCTTC. This codes for CATINIQRQGRYGYTF. The chain uses TRBV19 and TRBJ1-2; 8 bases are shared with TRBD1. Germline CDR1 and CDR2: LNHDA and SQIVND (reference sequence). This CDR3 has 16 residues. With 10 bases clipped from V and 8 bases from J, the junction kept 21 bases outside the gene matches.

This clone was detected a few times. The chain is built from TRBV3-1 (or the pseudogene TRBV3-2) and TRBJ2-7, with 9 nucleotides matching TRBD1. V was pared by 6 bases and J by 2 bases, with 11 bases of the junction left unmatched. The CDR3 loop spans 16 amino acids. The germline gives CDR1 LGHDT, CDR2 YNNKEL (reference sequence). CDR3 coding DNA: TGTGCCAGCAGACACCACCGGGACAGGGATACCTACGAGCAGTACTTC. Its protein is CASRHHRDRDTYEQYF.

The chain links TRBV27 to TRBJ1-6; D gene ambiguous. The germline V gene has CDR1 MNHEY and CDR2 SMNVEV (reference sequence). The ends were cut back, 5 bases at V and 0 bases at J, with 14 bases in the middle. There are 17 residues in the CDR3. The CDR3 DNA reads TGTGCCAGCAGTCCTACGCGGCTTAGCTCCTATAATTCACCCCTCCACTTT. The encoded protein is CASSPTRLSSYNSPLHF.

The chain has TRBV2 and TRBJ1-1; D uncertain. V dropped 7 bases and J dropped 5 bases, with 14 bases sitting between them. This CDR3 comprises 13 residues. CDR1 is SNHLY, CDR2 FYNNEI, per germline. The CDR3 sequence is CASIKEAGTEAFF. Here the CDR3 DNA reads TGTGCCAGCATCAAAGAGGCGGGAACTGAAGCTTTCTTT.

The chain has TRBV12-3 or TRBV12-4 and TRBJ1-2, with D hard to call. V lost 2 bases to trimming and J lost 4 bases, with 5 bases between them. CDR3 size: 12 residues. CDR3 sequence: CASSLTVYGYTF. The CDR3 DNA reads TGTGCCAGCAGTTTAACAGTCTATGGCTACACCTTC.

The rearrangement links TRBV5-1 to TRBJ2-3, with TRBD2 identical over 7 bases. The length of the CDR3 is 15 residues. V was clipped by 1 base and J by 6 bases; unmatched bases: 8. CDR1 is SGHRS, CDR2 YFSETQ, per germline. The CDR3 bases are TGCGCCAGCAGCTTGATGTTAGCGGGTACCGATACGCAGTATTTT. This translates into CASSLMLAGTDTQYF.

The genes are TRBV18 and TRBJ1-3, with 8 bases lining up with TRBD1. Germline CDR1 KGHSH, CDR2 LQKENI. CDR3 length equals 16 residues. With V trimmed by 1 base and J by 0 bases, 2 bases remained unmatched. The CDR3 coding sequence is TGTGCCAGCTCACCACTGGGACAGGCCTCTGGAAACACCATATATTTT. It codes for CASSPLGQASGNTIYF.

The chain employs TRBV16 and TRBJ1-1; the D is unclear. V was cut by 4 bases and J by 8 bases, with 11 bases left in between. The CDR3 is 12 amino acids. In germline, CDR1 is KGHSY, CDR2 FQNENV. This chain's CDR3 is CASSPNRLEAFF. CDR3 DNA sequence: TGTGCCAGCAGCCCCAACAGATTGGAAGCTTTCTTT.

The V gene is TRBV20-1, the J gene TRBJ2-5, with D perhaps TRBD1 (5 bases). The CDR3 loop spans 13 amino acids. V was shortened by 3 bases and J by 5 bases, with 13 bases between the two germline ends. The V gene's germline CDR1 is DFQATT and CDR2 SNEGSKA (reference sequence). The CDR3 spells CSASNPAGETQYF. Written as DNA, the CDR3 is TGCAGTGCTAGTAATCCAGCAGGGGAGACCCAGTACTTC.